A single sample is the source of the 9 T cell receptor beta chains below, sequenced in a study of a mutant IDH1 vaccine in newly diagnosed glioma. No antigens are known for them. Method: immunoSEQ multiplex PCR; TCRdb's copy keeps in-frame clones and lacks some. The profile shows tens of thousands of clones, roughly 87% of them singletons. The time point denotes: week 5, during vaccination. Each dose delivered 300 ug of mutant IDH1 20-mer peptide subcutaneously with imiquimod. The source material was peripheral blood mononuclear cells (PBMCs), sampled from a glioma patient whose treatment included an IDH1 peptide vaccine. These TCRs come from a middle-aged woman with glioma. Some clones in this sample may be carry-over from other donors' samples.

CDR3 sequence (DNA): TGTGCCAGCAGTACCCGGGATAGGCGTAATTCACCCCTCCACTTT. It translates to CASSTRDRRNSPLHF. The rearrangement uses TRBV7-9 and TRBJ1-6; D gene uncertain. From germline, CDR1 is SEHNR and CDR2 FQNEAQ (reference sequence). There are 15 residues in the CDR3. Trimming took 6 bases from V and 6 from J, leaving 15 bases between them.

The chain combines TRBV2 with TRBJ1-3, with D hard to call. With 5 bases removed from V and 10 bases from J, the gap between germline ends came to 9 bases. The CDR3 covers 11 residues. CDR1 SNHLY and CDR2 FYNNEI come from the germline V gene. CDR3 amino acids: CASSQVWTIYF. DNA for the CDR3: TGTGCCAGCAGTCAAGTTTGGACCATATATTTT.

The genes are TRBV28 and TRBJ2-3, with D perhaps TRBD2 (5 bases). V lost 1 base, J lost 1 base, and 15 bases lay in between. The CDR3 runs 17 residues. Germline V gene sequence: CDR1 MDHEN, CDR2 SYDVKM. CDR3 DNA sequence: TGTGCCAGCAGTTTATTCAGCGGTGGGTGGGGCACAGATACGCAGTATTTT. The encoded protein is CASSLFSGGWGTDTQYF. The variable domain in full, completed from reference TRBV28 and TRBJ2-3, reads DVKVTQSSRYLVKRTGEKVFLECVQDMDHENMFWYRQDPGLGLRLIYFSYDVKMKEKGDIPEGYSVSREKKERFSLILESASTNQTSMYLCASSLFSGGWGTDTQYFGPGTRLTVL.

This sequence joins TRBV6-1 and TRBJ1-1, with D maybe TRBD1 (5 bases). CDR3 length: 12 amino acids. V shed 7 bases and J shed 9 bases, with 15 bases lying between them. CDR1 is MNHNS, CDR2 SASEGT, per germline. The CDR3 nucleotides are TGTGCCAGCAATGTAGGAGGGGCGCAAGCTTTCTTT. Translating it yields CASNVGGAQAFF.

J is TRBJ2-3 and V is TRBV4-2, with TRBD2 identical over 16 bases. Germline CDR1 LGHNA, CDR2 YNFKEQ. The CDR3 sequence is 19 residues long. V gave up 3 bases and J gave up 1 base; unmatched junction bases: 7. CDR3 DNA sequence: TGTGCCAGCAGCCATTCGGGACTAGCGGGGGGGCCGGGCACAGATACGCAGTATTTT. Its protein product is CASSHSGLAGGPGTDTQYF.

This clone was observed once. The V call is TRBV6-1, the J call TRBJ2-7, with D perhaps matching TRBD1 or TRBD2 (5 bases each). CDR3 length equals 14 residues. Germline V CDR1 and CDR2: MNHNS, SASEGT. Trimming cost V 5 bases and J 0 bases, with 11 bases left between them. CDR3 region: CASSTRDGSYEQYF. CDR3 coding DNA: TGTGCCAGCAGTACACGGGACGGCTCCTACGAGCAGTACTTC.

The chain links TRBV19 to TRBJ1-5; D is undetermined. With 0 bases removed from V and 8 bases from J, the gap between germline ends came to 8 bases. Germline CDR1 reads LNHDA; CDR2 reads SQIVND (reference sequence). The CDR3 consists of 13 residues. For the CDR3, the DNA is TGTGCCAGTAGTATAGATCTCGGGGAGCCCCAGCATTTT. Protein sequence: CASSIDLGEPQHF.

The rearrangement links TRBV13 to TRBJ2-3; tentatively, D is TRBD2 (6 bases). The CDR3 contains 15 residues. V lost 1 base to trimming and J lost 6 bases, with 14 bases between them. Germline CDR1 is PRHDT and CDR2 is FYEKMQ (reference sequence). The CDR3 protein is CASSLAPQGGDTQYF. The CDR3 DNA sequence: TGTGCCAGCAGCTTAGCCCCTCAAGGAGGGGATACGCAGTATTTT.

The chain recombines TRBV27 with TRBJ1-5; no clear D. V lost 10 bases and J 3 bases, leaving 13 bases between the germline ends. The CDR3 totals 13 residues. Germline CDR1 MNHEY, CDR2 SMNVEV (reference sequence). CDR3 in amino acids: CATAGSYNQPQHF. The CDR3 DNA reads TGTGCCACTGCGGGGAGCTACAATCAGCCCCAGCATTTT.